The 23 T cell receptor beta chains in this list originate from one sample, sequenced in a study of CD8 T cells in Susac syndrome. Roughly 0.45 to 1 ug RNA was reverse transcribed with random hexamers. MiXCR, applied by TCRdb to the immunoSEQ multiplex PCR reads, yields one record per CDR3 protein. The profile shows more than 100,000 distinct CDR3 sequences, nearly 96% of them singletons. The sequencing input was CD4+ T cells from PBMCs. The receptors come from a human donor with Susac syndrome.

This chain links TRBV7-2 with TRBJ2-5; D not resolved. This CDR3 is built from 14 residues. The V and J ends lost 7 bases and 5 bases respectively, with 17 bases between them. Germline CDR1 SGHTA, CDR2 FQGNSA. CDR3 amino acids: CASTQPLVWETQYF. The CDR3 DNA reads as TGTGCCAGCACCCAACCCCTTGTGTGGGAGACCCAGTACTTC.

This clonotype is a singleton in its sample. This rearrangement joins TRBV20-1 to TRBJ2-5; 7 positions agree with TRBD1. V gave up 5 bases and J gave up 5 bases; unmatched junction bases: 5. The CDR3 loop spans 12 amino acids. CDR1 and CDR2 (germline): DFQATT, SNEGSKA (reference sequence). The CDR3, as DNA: TGCAGTGCTCCCCTCAGGGGGGAGACCCAGTACTTC. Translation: CSAPLRGETQYF.

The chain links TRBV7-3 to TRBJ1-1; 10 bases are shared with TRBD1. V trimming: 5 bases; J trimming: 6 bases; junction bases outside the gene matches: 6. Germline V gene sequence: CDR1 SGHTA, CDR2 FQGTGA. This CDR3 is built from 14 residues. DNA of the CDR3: TGTGCCAGCAGCCCACGACAGGGGGCCCCTGAAGCTTTCTTT. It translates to CASSPRQGAPEAFF.

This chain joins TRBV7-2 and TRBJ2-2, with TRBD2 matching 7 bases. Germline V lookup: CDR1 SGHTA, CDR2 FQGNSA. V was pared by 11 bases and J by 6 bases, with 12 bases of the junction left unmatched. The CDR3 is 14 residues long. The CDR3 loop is CAGTGGRVAGELFF. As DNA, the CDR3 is TGTGCCGGTACTGGCGGGAGAGTGGCCGGGGAGCTGTTTTTT.

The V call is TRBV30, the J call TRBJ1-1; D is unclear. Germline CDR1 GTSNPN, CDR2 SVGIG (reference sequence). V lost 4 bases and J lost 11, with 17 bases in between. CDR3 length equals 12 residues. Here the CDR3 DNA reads TGTGCCTGGACCGGCCAGTGGAGTTACGCTTTCTTT. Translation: CAWTGQWSYAFF.

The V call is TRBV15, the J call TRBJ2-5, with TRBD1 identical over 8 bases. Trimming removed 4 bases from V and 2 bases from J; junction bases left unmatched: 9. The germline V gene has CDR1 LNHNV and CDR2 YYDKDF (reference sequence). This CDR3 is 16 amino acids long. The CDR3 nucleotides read TGTGCCACCAGCACAACCTTTCGGGACAGGCAAGAGACCCAGTACTTC. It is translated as CATSTTFRDRQETQYF.

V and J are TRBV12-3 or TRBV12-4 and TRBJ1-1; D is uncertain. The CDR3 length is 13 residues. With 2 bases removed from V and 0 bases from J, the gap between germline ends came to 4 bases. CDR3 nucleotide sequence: TGTGCCAGCAGTTTACTCGTGAACACTGAAGCTTTCTTT. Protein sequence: CASSLLVNTEAFF.

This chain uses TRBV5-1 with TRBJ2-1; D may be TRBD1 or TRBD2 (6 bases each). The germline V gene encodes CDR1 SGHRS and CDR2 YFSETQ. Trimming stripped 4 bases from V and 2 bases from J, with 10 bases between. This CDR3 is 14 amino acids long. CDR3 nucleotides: TGCGCCAGCAGCCCGGGGGCCGCCTACAATGAGCAGTTCTTC. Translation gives CASSPGAAYNEQFF.

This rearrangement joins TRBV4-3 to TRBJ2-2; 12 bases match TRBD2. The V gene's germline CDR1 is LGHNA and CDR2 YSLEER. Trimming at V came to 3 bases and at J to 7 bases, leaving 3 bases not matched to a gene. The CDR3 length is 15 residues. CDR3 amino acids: CASSQTTSGSGELFF. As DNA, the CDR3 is TGCGCCAGCAGCCAGACGACTAGCGGGAGCGGGGAGCTGTTTTTT.

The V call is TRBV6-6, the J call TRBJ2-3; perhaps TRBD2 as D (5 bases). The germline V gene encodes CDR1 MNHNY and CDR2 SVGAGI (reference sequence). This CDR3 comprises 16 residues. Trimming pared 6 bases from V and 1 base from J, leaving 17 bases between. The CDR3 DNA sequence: TGTGCCAGCAGACCCCTACCGGGAACACGCACAGATACGCAGTATTTT. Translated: CASRPLPGTRTDTQYF.

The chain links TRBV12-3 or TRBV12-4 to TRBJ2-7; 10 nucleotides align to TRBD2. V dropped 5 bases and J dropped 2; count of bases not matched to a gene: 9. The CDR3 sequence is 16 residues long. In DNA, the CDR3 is TGTGCCAGCAGTCTTACACTAGCGGGGCCCCCCTACGAGCAGTACTTC. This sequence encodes CASSLTLAGPPYEQYF.

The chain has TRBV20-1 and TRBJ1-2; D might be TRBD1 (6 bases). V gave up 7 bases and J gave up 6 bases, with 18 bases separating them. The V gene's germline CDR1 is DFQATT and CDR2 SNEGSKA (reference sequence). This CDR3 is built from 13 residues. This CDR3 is CSVLTGSGNGYTF. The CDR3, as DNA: TGCAGTGTTCTAACAGGGTCGGGGAATGGCTACACCTTC.

CDR3 region: CASSLDTFNQPQHF. Written as DNA, the CDR3 is TGCGCCAGCAGCTTGGACACCTTCAATCAGCCCCAGCATTTT. The chain has TRBV5-1 and TRBJ1-5, with no clear D. Germline loops: CDR1 SGHRS, CDR2 YFSETQ. The CDR3 is 14 amino acids. Trimming shortened V by 0 bases and J by 3 bases, and 7 bases separated the two germline ends. The full variable domain, completed using reference TRBV5-1 and TRBJ1-5, is KAGVTQTPRYLIKTRGQQVTLSCSPISGHRSVSWYQQTPGQGLQFLFEYFSETQRNKGNFPGRFSGRQFSNSRSEMNVSTLELGDSALYLCASSLDTFNQPQHFGDGTRLSIL.

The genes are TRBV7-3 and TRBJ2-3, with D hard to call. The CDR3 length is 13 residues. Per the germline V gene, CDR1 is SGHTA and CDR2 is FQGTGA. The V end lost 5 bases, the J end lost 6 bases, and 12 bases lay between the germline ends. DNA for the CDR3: TGTGCCAGCAGCCGAAACCTGGGGGATACGCAGTATTTT. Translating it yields CASSRNLGDTQYF.

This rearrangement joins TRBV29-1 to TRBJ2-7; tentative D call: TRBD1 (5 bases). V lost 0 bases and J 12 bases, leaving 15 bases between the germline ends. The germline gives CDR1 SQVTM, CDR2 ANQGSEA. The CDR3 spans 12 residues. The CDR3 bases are TGCAGCGTTGAAGAACGTCAGGGAAGTCCGTACTTC. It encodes CSVEERQGSPYF.

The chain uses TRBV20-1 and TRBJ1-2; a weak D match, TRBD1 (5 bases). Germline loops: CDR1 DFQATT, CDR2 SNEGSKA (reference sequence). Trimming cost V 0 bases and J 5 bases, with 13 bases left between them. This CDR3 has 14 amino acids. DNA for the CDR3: TGCAGTGCTAGAGATCTAGGGGAGATGTATGGCTACACCTTC. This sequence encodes CSARDLGEMYGYTF.

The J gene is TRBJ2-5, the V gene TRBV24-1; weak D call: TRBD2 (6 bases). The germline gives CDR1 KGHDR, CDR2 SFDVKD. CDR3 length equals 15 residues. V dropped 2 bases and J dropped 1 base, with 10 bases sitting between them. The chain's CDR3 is CATSDSRDFQETQYF. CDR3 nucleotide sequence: TGTGCCACCAGTGATTCCCGGGACTTCCAAGAGACCCAGTACTTC.

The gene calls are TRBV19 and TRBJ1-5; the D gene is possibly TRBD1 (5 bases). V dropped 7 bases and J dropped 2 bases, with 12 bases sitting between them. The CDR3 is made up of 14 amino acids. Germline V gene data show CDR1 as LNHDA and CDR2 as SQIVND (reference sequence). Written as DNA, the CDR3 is TGTGCCAGTAAAGCGGAACAGGGCAATCAGCCCCAGCATTTT. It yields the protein CASKAEQGNQPQHF.

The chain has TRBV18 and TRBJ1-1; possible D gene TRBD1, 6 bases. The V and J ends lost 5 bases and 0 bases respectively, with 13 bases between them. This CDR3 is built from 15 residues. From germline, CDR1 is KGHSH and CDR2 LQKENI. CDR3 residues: CASSRGTPMNTEAFF. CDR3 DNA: TGTGCCAGCTCAAGGGGGACGCCCATGAACACTGAAGCTTTCTTT. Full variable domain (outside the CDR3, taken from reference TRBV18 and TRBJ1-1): NAGVMQNPRHLVRRRGQEARLRCSPMKGHSHVYWYRQLPEEGLKFMVYLQKENIIDESGMPKERFSAEFPKEGPSILRIQQVVRGDSAAYFCASSRGTPMNTEAFFGQGTRLTVV.

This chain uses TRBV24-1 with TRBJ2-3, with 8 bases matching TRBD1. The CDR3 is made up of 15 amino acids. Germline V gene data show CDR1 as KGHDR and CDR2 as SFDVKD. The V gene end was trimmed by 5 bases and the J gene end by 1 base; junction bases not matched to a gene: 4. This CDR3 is CATSAGGKGTDTQYF. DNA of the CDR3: TGTGCCACCAGTGCAGGGGGCAAGGGCACAGATACGCAGTATTTT.

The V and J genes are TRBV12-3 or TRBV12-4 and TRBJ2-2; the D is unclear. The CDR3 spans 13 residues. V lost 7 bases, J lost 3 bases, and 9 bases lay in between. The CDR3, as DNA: TGTGCCAGCACCCTTCCCCACACCGGGGAGCTGTTTTTT. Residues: CASTLPHTGELFF.

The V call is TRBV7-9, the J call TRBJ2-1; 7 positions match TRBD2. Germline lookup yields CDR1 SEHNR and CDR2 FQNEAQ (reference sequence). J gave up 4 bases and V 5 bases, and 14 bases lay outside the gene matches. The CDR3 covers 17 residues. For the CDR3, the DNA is TGTGCCAGCAGCATAAAAAGGTCCTCGGGACTATACAATGAGCAGTTCTTC. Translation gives CASSIKRSSGLYNEQFF.

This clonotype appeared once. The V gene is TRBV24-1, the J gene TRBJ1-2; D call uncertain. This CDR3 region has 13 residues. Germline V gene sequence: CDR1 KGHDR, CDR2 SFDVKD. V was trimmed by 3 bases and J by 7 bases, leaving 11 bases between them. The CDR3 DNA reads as TGTGCCACCAGTGATCCTGGACGGCCTGGCTACACCTTC. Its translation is CATSDPGRPGYTF.